This T cell receptor (beta chain) was sequenced for a study of shared clonotypes between healthy human individuals. Study overall: Aged between 18 and 49, the donors were a couple of women and three men.

Produced via immunoSEQ multiplex PCR; TCRdb's table is partial and in-frame only. This sample has 650,000 to 700,000 clones, with 90% found just once. To note about this clone: Its specificity is not known.

General study findings and limits: The naive CD4 repertoires of several donors were compared, and around 5% of clonotypes were shared. Estimated clonotype richness was generally higher in naive than memory subsets.

CDR3 size: 16 residues. CDR1 is SGHDT, CDR2 YYEEEE, per germline. The V and J ends lost 0 bases and 0 bases, in that order; junction bases with no gene match: 2. The specimen sequenced was memory CD8+ T cells from PBMCs. Documented subset: CD45RO+ cells pooled with CCR7-negative TemRA cells. The chain recombines TRBV5-6 with TRBJ2-1; the match to TRBD2 covers 8 bases. The receptor comes from a man aged 18 to 29 in good health. Some clones in this sample may be carry-over from other donors' samples. The CDR3 here is CASSLGLAGSYNEQFF. The CDR3 region has the DNA TGTGCCAGCAGCTTGGGGCTAGCGGGCTCCTACAATGAGCAGTTCTTC.